The next 21 T cell receptor beta chains were all read from a single sample in a study of T cell responses to AZD1222 COVID-19 vaccine. Some clones are missing from TCRdb's copy, which holds only in-frame ones; the method was immunoSEQ multiplex PCR. The table records 150,000 to 200,000 clones, roughly 94% of them present only once. The material sequenced was peripheral blood, taken 28 days after the second AZD1222 dose. The source of these receptors is an adult who received the AZD1222 COVID-19 vaccine.

The V gene is TRBV19, the J gene TRBJ1-3; D remains unclear. Germline loops: CDR1 LNHDA, CDR2 SQIVND (reference sequence). The CDR3 sequence is 15 residues long. The V and J ends lost 4 bases and 1 base respectively, with 11 bases between them. CDR3 region: CASSTVGSSGNTIYF. In nucleotides, the CDR3 is TGTGCCAGTAGTACGGTTGGGTCTTCTGGAAACACCATATATTTT.

The rearrangement uses TRBV3-1 (or the pseudogene TRBV3-2) and TRBJ1-3; no clear D. Per germline, CDR1 LGHDT and CDR2 YNNKEL (reference sequence). V shed 1 base and J shed 9 bases, with 19 bases lying between them. This CDR3 contains 16 residues. The CDR3 coding sequence is TGTGCCAGCAGCCAAGGGGCTACCGTGAGGAAAGGCACCATATATTTT. This codes for CASSQGATVRKGTIYF.

The table lists this clone with a few counts. This rearrangement joins TRBV4-1 to TRBJ2-5, with a possible D match to TRBD1 (5 bases). The germline V gene has CDR1 MGHRA and CDR2 YSYEKL. Trimming removed 5 bases at V and 3 bases at J, with 19 bases between. The CDR3 runs 16 residues. CDR3 residues: CASSFSPAGSEETQYF. The CDR3 bases are TGCGCCAGCAGCTTCTCCCCCGCAGGGTCGGAAGAGACCCAGTACTTC.

The rearrangement joins TRBV28 to TRBJ1-3; D unclear. The CDR3 spans 14 residues. Germline assignment: CDR1 MDHEN and CDR2 SYDVKM. With 3 bases removed from V and 0 bases from J, the gap between germline ends came to 6 bases. The CDR3 loop reads CASSFGSSGNTIYF. DNA for the CDR3: TGTGCCAGCAGTTTCGGGAGCTCTGGAAACACCATATATTTT. Complete variable domain (other parts from reference TRBV28 and TRBJ1-3): DVKVTQSSRYLVKRTGEKVFLECVQDMDHENMFWYRQDPGLGLRLIYFSYDVKMKEKGDIPEGYSVSREKKERFSLILESASTNQTSMYLCASSFGSSGNTIYFGEGSWLTVV.

The chain recombines TRBV9 with TRBJ1-1, with no clear D. CDR1 SGDLS and CDR2 YYNGEE come from the germline V gene. This CDR3 has 13 amino acids. V was clipped by 1 base and J by 1 base, with 5 bases between them. CDR3 amino acids: CASSVNPNTEAFF. For the CDR3, the DNA is TGTGCCAGCAGCGTAAATCCGAACACTGAAGCTTTCTTT. Using reference TRBV9 and TRBJ1-1 for the parts outside the CDR3, the full variable domain is DSGVTQTPKHLITATGQRVTLRCSPRSGDLSVYWYQQSLDQGLQFLIQYYNGEERAKGNILERFSAQQFPDLHSELNLSSLELGDSALYFCASSVNPNTEAFFGQGTRLTVV.

The chain combines TRBV19 with TRBJ2-7, with D maybe TRBD2 (6 bases). Looked up from germline, CDR1 is LNHDA and CDR2 is SQIVND (reference sequence). The CDR3 extends over 15 amino acids. V was clipped by 0 bases and J by 3 bases, with 12 bases between them. CDR3 amino acids: CASSIERGGFYEQYF. CDR3 coding DNA: TGTGCCAGTAGTATAGAGAGGGGAGGATTCTACGAGCAGTACTTC. Drawing the rest from reference TRBV19 and TRBJ2-7, the complete variable domain is DGGITQSPKYLFRKEGQNVTLSCEQNLNHDAMYWYRQDPGQGLRLIYYSQIVNDFQKGDIAEGYSVSREKKESFPLTVTSAQKNPTAFYLCASSIERGGFYEQYFGPGTRLTVT.

This chain uses TRBV9 with TRBJ1-2; D is possibly TRBD1 (5 bases). Between the trimmed V and J ends, which lost 5 bases and 1 base, there was a span of 6 bases. This CDR3 comprises 12 residues. The germline gives CDR1 SGDLS, CDR2 YYNGEE. CDR3 DNA sequence: TGTGCCAGCAGGGGGCTTAACTATGGCTACACCTTC. Its translation is CASRGLNYGYTF.

V is TRBV19 and J is TRBJ2-1; 9 nucleotides align to TRBD1. The junction had 2 bases not matched to a gene; V was cut back by 3 bases and J by 2 bases. CDR1 LNHDA and CDR2 SQIVND come from the germline V gene (reference sequence). CDR3 length: 15 residues. CDR3 in DNA: TGTGCCAGTAGTATGGGACAGGGTCCCTACAATGAGCAGTTCTTC. Its translation: CASSMGQGPYNEQFF.

The J gene is TRBJ2-1, the V gene TRBV5-8, with 9 bases that match TRBD1. From germline, CDR1 is SGHTS and CDR2 YDEGEE. The CDR3 has 16 residues. The V and J ends lost 5 bases and 0 bases, in that order; junction bases with no gene match: 6. CDR3 bases: TGTGCCAGCAGACGGTACAGGGGGCACTCCTACAATGAGCAGTTCTTC. Its protein product is CASRRYRGHSYNEQFF.

The chain's CDR3 is CASSLPGIINYGYTF. The CDR3 nucleotides are TGTGCCAGCAGCTTACCCGGGATCATTAACTATGGCTACACCTTC. The chain uses TRBV11-2 and TRBJ1-2, with no clear D. Germline loops: CDR1 SGHAT, CDR2 FQNNGV. The CDR3 is 15 residues long. Trimming removed 2 bases at V and 1 base at J, with 11 bases between.

The chain couples TRBV7-3 to TRBJ1-1; 9 bases are a match to TRBD1. The ends lost 4 bases at V and 1 base at J; junction bases unmatched: 1. CDR3 size: 14 residues. CDR1 and CDR2 (germline): SGHTA, FQGTGA. The CDR3 loop is CASSSTGGNTEAFF. DNA for the CDR3: TGTGCCAGCAGCTCGACAGGGGGGAACACTGAAGCTTTCTTT.

V and J are TRBV6-5 and TRBJ1-1, with D possibly matching TRBD1 (5 bases). The germline V and J ends were trimmed by 6 bases and 0 bases, with 11 bases remaining between them. CDR1 is MNHEY and CDR2 is SVGAGI in the germline V gene. The CDR3 is 14 residues long. CDR3: CASRARQLNTEAFF. In DNA, the CDR3 is TGTGCCAGCAGGGCACGACAGCTGAACACTGAAGCTTTCTTT.

CDR3 coding DNA: TGTGCCACCAGCAGGGACAGGGGAATTTATGGCTACACCTTC. It yields the protein CATSRDRGIYGYTF. V usage is TRBV15 and J usage is TRBJ1-2, with 9 bases that match TRBD1. CDR3 length: 14 amino acids. Germline CDR1 and CDR2: LNHNV and YYDKDF (reference sequence). Trimming cost V 3 bases and J 5 bases; bases outside gene matches: 4.

This clone appeared a single time. The chain recombines TRBV7-3 with TRBJ2-1; D is tentatively TRBD1 or TRBD2 (5 bases each). Germline values: CDR1 SGHTA, CDR2 FQGTGA. V shed 1 base and J shed 13 bases, with 14 bases lying between them. The CDR3 has 13 residues. Written as DNA, the CDR3 is TGTGCCAGCAGCTTAATCCTCGGGGCTAGTCAGTTCTTC. Its protein is CASSLILGASQFF. Full variable domain (missing parts from reference TRBV7-3 and TRBJ2-1): GAGVSQTPSNKVTEKGKYVELRCDPISGHTALYWYRQSLGQGPEFLIYFQGTGAADDSGLPNDRFFAVRPEGSVSTLKIQRTERGDSAVYLCASSLILGASQFFGPGTRLTVL.

V gene TRBV30 combines with J gene TRBJ1-3, with D possibly being TRBD1 (5 bases). The CDR3 contains 14 residues. Deletions cut 2 bases from V and 3 bases from J, with 11 bases between. Germline V lookup: CDR1 GTSNPN, CDR2 SVGIG (reference sequence). The CDR3 sequence is CAWSPGTLGNTIYF. CDR3 DNA: TGTGCCTGGAGTCCCGGGACGCTTGGAAACACCATATATTTT.

The chain joins TRBV2 to TRBJ1-2, with D possibly TRBD1 on 6 matching bases. This CDR3 is built from 13 residues. Germline loops: CDR1 SNHLY, CDR2 FYNNEI. Trimming shortened V by 1 base and J by 4 bases, and 7 bases separated the two germline ends. CDR3 in DNA: TGTGCCAGCAGTGAAGACAGGGCCTATGGCTACACCTTC. It is translated as CASSEDRAYGYTF.

This clone came up once. The genes are TRBV7-2 and TRBJ2-5; 8 bases are shared with TRBD1. Trimming at V came to 3 bases and at J to 4 bases, leaving 7 bases not matched to a gene. Germline CDR1 and CDR2: SGHTA and FQGNSA. The CDR3 loop spans 15 amino acids. The CDR3 loop is CASSLYGQGSETQYF. For the CDR3, the DNA is TGTGCCAGCAGCTTGTATGGACAGGGATCAGAGACCCAGTACTTC.

The chain carries TRBV6-5 and TRBJ1-2; 9 bases map to TRBD1. CDR3 length: 16 residues. Trimming at V came to 0 bases and at J to 4 bases, leaving 6 bases not matched to a gene. Germline V CDR1 and CDR2: MNHEY, SVGAGI. The CDR3 DNA reads as TGTGCCAGCAGTTACTCGCCAACAGGGGGCGCCTATGGCTACACCTTC. Translation: CASSYSPTGGAYGYTF.

The genes are TRBV24-1 and TRBJ2-7; the D gene is possibly TRBD1 (5 bases). This CDR3 comprises 11 residues. V was clipped by 8 bases and J by 5 bases, with 9 bases between them. CDR1 KGHDR and CDR2 SFDVKD come from the germline V gene. The CDR3: CATTGWHEQYF. CDR3 in DNA: TGTGCCACCACAGGGTGGCACGAGCAGTACTTC.

The chain combines TRBV18 with TRBJ1-2; weak D call: TRBD1 (5 bases). V gave up 0 bases and J gave up 8 bases, with 13 bases separating them. CDR1 and CDR2 from the germline V gene are KGHSH and LQKENI. This CDR3 region has 14 residues. The DNA for the CDR3 is TGTGCCAGCTCACCACCGAGCCAGGGTAGAGGCTACACCTTC. This translates into CASSPPSQGRGYTF. Supplemented by reference TRBV18 and TRBJ1-2, the full variable domain reads NAGVMQNPRHLVRRRGQEARLRCSPMKGHSHVYWYRQLPEEGLKFMVYLQKENIIDESGMPKERFSAEFPKEGPSILRIQQVVRGDSAAYFCASSPPSQGRGYTFGSGTRLTVV.

This clone has a handful of counts. The V gene is TRBV10-1, the J gene TRBJ2-7; no reliable D call. This CDR3 has 13 amino acids. Germline V gene data show CDR1 as WNHNN and CDR2 as SYGVQD (reference sequence). V was cut by 5 bases and J by 1 base, with 9 bases left in between. CDR3 residues: CASSRKWSYEQYF. The CDR3 DNA sequence: TGCGCCAGCAGTAGAAAGTGGTCCTACGAGCAGTACTTC.